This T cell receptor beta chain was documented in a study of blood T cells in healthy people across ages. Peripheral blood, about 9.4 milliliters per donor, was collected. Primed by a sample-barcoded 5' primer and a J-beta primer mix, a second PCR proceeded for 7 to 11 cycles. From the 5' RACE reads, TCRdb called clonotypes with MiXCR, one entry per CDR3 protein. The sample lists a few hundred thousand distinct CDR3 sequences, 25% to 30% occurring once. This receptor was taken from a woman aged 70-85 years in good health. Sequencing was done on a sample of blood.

This CDR3 is CASSYSNGLASTGELFF. The CDR3 DNA is TGTGCCAGCAGTTACTCGAATGGACTAGCGAGCACCGGGGAGCTGTTTTTT. V usage is TRBV6-6 and J usage is TRBJ2-2; 9 nucleotides line up with TRBD2. Germline lookup yields CDR1 MNHNY and CDR2 SVGAGI (reference sequence). This CDR3 spans 17 amino acids. Unmatched junction bases numbered 6, after V lost 0 bases and J lost 4 bases.